Below, 17 T cell receptor beta chains from the same sample are listed, as sequenced in a study of metastatic and nonmetastatic thyroid tumors. MiXCR reprocessed the PCR reads for TCRdb. Among around 22,000 clones listed, roughly 18% were seen once. No treatment had been given to any patient before thyroid surgery. The source material was adjacent normal tissue. Every receptor here comes from a male donor with papillary thyroid cancer or a benign thyroid nodule (not recorded which). Some clones in this sample may be carry-over from other donors' samples.

The table lists this clone with a few counts. V gene TRBV11-3 combines with J gene TRBJ2-1; D may be TRBD2 (6 bases). V dropped 0 bases and J dropped 8 bases, with 11 bases sitting between them. This CDR3 has 14 amino acids. The germline CDR1 and CDR2 sequences are SGHNT and YENEEA. The chain's CDR3 is CASSLEWGVDEQFF. Here the CDR3 DNA reads TGTGCCAGCAGCTTAGAGTGGGGGGTGGATGAGCAGTTCTTC.

This clone came up many times. The J gene is TRBJ2-5, the V gene TRBV7-9, with D perhaps given as TRBD1 or TRBD2 (6 bases each). The V gene's germline CDR1 is SEHNR and CDR2 FQNEAQ (reference sequence). V was cut by 8 bases and J by 2 bases, with 18 bases left in between. This CDR3 is 15 amino acids long. The CDR3 sequence is CASAYLQGTQETQYF. CDR3 in DNA: TGTGCCAGCGCCTACCTCCAGGGGACTCAAGAGACCCAGTACTTC.

The chain couples TRBV5-1 to TRBJ2-1; D remains ambiguous. The length of the CDR3 is 12 residues. V lost 1 base to trimming and J lost 6 bases, with 5 bases between them. Germline CDR1 reads SGHRS; CDR2 reads YFSETQ. In nucleotides, the CDR3 is TGCGCCAGCAGCTTGTCCCTCAATGAGCAGTTCTTC. Its translation is CASSLSLNEQFF.

At least ten counts were recorded for this clone. The J gene is TRBJ1-3, the V gene TRBV6-6; possible D gene TRBD1, 5 bases. Germline V lookup: CDR1 MNHNY, CDR2 SVGAGI (reference sequence). The V gene lost 0 bases and the J gene lost 2 bases, with 8 bases spanning the gap. CDR3 size: 15 residues. DNA of the CDR3: TGTGCCAGCAGTTACTCCGGGACGACTGGAAACACCATATATTTT. It codes for CASSYSGTTGNTIYF.

This clone showed up many times. The V call is TRBV3-1, the J call TRBJ2-1, with 10 bases lining up with TRBD1. Losses at the gene ends were 6 bases for V and 4 bases for J; bases not matched to a gene: 6. The germline CDR1 and CDR2 sequences are LGHDT and YNNKEL (reference sequence). The CDR3 covers 15 residues. In DNA form, the CDR3 reads TGTGCCAGCAGTCGACAGGGGGCTGTTTACAATGAGCAGTTCTTC. Translated: CASSRQGAVYNEQFF.

This clone was counted at least ten times. This chain links TRBV9 with TRBJ2-6; either TRBD1 or TRBD2 may fit D (5 bases each). Germline V CDR1 and CDR2: SGDLS, YYNGEE. The CDR3 runs to 16 residues. Trimming removed 4 bases from V and 2 bases from J, with 13 bases in between. The CDR3 protein is CASSLEGLPGANVLTF. The CDR3 bases are TGTGCCAGCAGCCTAGAGGGGCTCCCTGGGGCCAACGTCCTGACTTTC. The variable domain in full, with the rest retrieved from reference TRBV9 and TRBJ2-6, is DSGVTQTPKHLITATGQRVTLRCSPRSGDLSVYWYQQSLDQGLQFLIQYYNGEERAKGNILERFSAQQFPDLHSELNLSSLELGDSALYFCASSLEGLPGANVLTFGAGSRLTVL.

This clone was counted a few times. A read error may account for a junction end that differs from germline. The chain links TRBV6-6 to TRBJ1-6; D is unresolved. Germline V gene lookup returns CDR1 MNHNY and CDR2 SVGAGI (reference sequence). The CDR3 consists of 12 residues. CDR3 sequence: CASIYPVRPLHF. In DNA, the CDR3 is TGTGCCAGCATTTACCCCGTGCGACCCCTCCACTTT.

The CDR3 DNA is TGTGCTAACTATGGCTACACCTTC. Amino acid sequence: CANYGYTF. V usage is TRBV6-9 and J usage is TRBJ1-2, with D unresolved. CDR3 length: 8 residues. CDR1 and CDR2 (germline): MNHGY, SVAAGI.

This clone was counted only a few times. A junction boundary mismatches the germline segment, possibly from a read error. CDR3 region: CASIPGQPQPHHF. The CDR3 bases are TGTGCCAGCATCCCCGGACAACCACAGCCCCATCATTTT. The rearrangement links TRBV12-3 or TRBV12-4 to TRBJ1-5; the D gene is possibly TRBD1 (5 bases). The CDR3 sequence is 13 residues long.

In its sample, this clone is medium-sized. The chain recombines TRBV6-2 or TRBV6-3 with TRBJ1-2, with 8 positions matching TRBD1. Unmatched junction bases numbered 16, after V lost 6 bases and J lost 4 bases. The CDR3 extends over 17 amino acids. The V gene's germline CDR1 is MNHEY and CDR2 SVGEGT. CDR3 bases: TGTGCCAGCAGCCTCCTACCTCAGGGGGCGCACGGCTATGGCTACACCTTC. As protein: CASSLLPQGAHGYGYTF.

Remarks on this clone: The germline gene is not matched at one end of the junction; a read error may be the cause. The chain recombines TRBV2 with TRBJ2-5; TRBD2 agrees at 8 bases. The germline gives CDR1 SNHLY, CDR2 FYNNEI. The CDR3 has 14 residues. The CDR3 is CPSSLAGGAETQYF. As DNA, the CDR3 is TGTCCCAGCAGTTTGGCGGGGGGTGCTGAGACCCAGTACTTC.

Concerning this clone: One end of the junction is discordant with germline, which a read error may explain. The chain is built from TRBV20-1 and TRBJ1-1; weak D call: TRBD1 (6 bases). Germline V gene lookup returns CDR1 DFQATT and CDR2 SNEGSKA (reference sequence). There are 17 residues in the CDR3. The CDR3 DNA reads as TGCAGTGCTAGAGCCCCCATCAGGGCAGGGGCCAACACTGAAGCTTTATTT. This encodes CSARAPIRAGANTEALF.

Many counts were recorded for this clone. The CDR3 DNA follows: TGTGCCAGCAGCCCGCGCACGGTTGGAAACACCATATATTTT. Translated, it gives CASSPRTVGNTIYF. The gene calls are TRBV9 and TRBJ1-3; no definite D call. The V and J ends lost 4 bases and 3 bases respectively, with 11 bases between them. Per the germline V gene, CDR1 is SGDLS and CDR2 is YYNGEE. This CDR3 is built from 14 residues.

With regard to this clone: The junction shows a germline mismatch at one end, possibly a read error. This rearrangement joins TRBV27 to TRBJ2-5, with 12 bases lining up with TRBD2. CDR1 and CDR2 (germline): MNHEY, SMNVEV (reference sequence). CDR3 size: 15 residues. The CDR3 spells CVSSTSGRNQEAQYF. The CDR3 DNA reads as TGTGTCAGCAGTACTAGCGGGAGGAACCAGGAGGCCCAGTACTTC.

This clone has only a few counts. A much bigger clone sits one base away, suggesting this may be a read error. This same CDR3 is encoded by further DNA sequences in the sample. The chain links TRBV14 to TRBJ1-4, with TRBD1 matching 7 bases. CDR3 size: 13 residues. The germline V gene has CDR1 SGHDN and CDR2 FVKESK. V lost 1 base and J lost 14; bases outside the gene matches: 7. The CDR3 nucleotides read TGTGCCAGCAGCCAAGTCCAGGGGGGAAGGCTGTTTTTT. Encoded protein: CASSQVQGGRLFF.

This clone was counted at least ten times. The V gene is TRBV5-1, the J gene TRBJ2-5, with 14 bases matching TRBD2. The CDR3 has 16 residues. V shed 5 bases, J shed 5 bases, and the junction held 8 bases outside the gene matches. Germline lookup yields CDR1 SGHRS and CDR2 YFSETQ. The CDR3 here is CASRYGTSGRGETQYF. The CDR3 region has the DNA TGCGCCAGCAGGTACGGGACTAGCGGGAGAGGTGAGACCCAGTACTTC. The variable domain in full, with the rest retrieved from reference TRBV5-1 and TRBJ2-5, is KAGVTQTPRYLIKTRGQQVTLSCSPISGHRSVSWYQQTPGQGLQFLFEYFSETQRNKGNFPGRFSGRQFSNSRSEMNVSTLELGDSALYLCASRYGTSGRGETQYFGPGTRLLVL.

As to this clone: The identical CDR3 is also encoded by other nucleotide sequences in the sample. V usage is TRBV2 and J usage is TRBJ2-5; D perhaps matches TRBD2 (6 bases). CDR3 length equals 14 residues. V dropped 7 bases and J dropped 2 bases, with 14 bases sitting between them. CDR1 is SNHLY and CDR2 is FYNNEI in the germline V gene. Here the CDR3 DNA reads TGTGCCAGCATCGGCCGGGACTTTCAAGAGACCCAGTACTTC. This gives the protein CASIGRDFQETQYF.